A single sample gave rise to the 26 T cell receptor beta chains below, sequenced in a study of T cells expressing NK-cell markers. TCRdb re-called the 5' RACE reads and gives one entry per CDR3 protein, without DNA. In all, the sample yields a few hundred thousand distinct CDR3 sequences. Sequencing was done on a sample of blood T cells: a sorted CD56 or NKG2C T cell subset, CD4+ or CD8+ T cells, or bulk PBMC T cells (not recorded which). These receptors came from a man aged 18-75 years in good health.

The genes are TRBV5-4 and TRBJ2-2; TCRdb names TRBD1, which stays unverified in the absence of DNA. Germline CDR1 reads SGHNT; CDR2 reads YYREEE (reference sequence). This CDR3 contains 19 residues. This chain's CDR3 is CASSSWGRTGGLDTGELFF.

The chain joins TRBV11-2 to TRBJ2-2. This CDR3 is 16 amino acids long. CDR1 and CDR2 (germline): SGHAT, FQNNGV. Here the CDR3 reads CASSQRFQTFTGELFF. Combining the CDR3 with reference TRBV11-2 and TRBJ2-2 gives the whole variable domain EAGVAQSPRYKIIEKRQSVAFWCNPISGHATLYWYQQILGQGPKLLIQFQNNGVVDDSQLPKDRFSAERLKGVDSTLKIQPAKLEDSAVYLCASSQRFQTFTGELFFGEGSRLTVL.

The chain uses TRBV10-3 and TRBJ1-5; TCRdb indicates TRBD1, and absent DNA this call remains unverified. The CDR3 is made up of 15 amino acids. Looked up from germline, CDR1 is ENHRY and CDR2 is SYGVKD. The CDR3 is CAISEGQGNNQPQHF.

The chain has TRBV10-3 and TRBJ1-1; checking the TCRdb D call of TRBD1 is not possible without DNA. The CDR3 spans 15 residues. CDR1 is ENHRY, CDR2 SYGVKD, per germline. The CDR3 loop reads CAIREQGGPGTEAFF.

V is TRBV29-1 and J is TRBJ1-3. CDR3 length: 12 residues. Germline-derived CDR1 and CDR2 are SQVTM and ANQGSEA. The CDR3 is CSVAQTLDTIYF.

This rearrangement joins TRBV6-1 to TRBJ2-3; TCRdb gives TRBD2 as the D gene, but with no DNA this cannot be confirmed. The CDR3 runs to 16 residues. Germline V gene data show CDR1 as MNHNS and CDR2 as SASEGT. CDR3 amino acids: CASSVVAGTSTDTQYF.

The rearrangement joins TRBV29-1 to TRBJ2-7; with no DNA, the TCRdb D assignment of TRBD1 cannot be verified. The CDR3 extends over 11 amino acids. Germline V gene lookup returns CDR1 SQVTM and CDR2 ANQGSEA. The CDR3 loop reads CSVEAGVGQYF.

The chain has TRBV12-3 or TRBV12-4 and TRBJ2-2; TCRdb's assignment of TRBD1 cannot be checked, as there is no DNA. The CDR3 runs 16 residues. CDR3 in amino acids: CASSSRDRGQSGELFF.

The rearrangement links TRBV10-3 to TRBJ2-1. Germline V lookup: CDR1 ENHRY, CDR2 SYGVKD. This CDR3 comprises 15 residues. CDR3: CAISGVADSYNEQFF.

V is TRBV5-1 and J is TRBJ2-5; there is no DNA to check the TCRdb D call of TRBD1. The germline V gene has CDR1 SGHRS and CDR2 YFSETQ. This CDR3 region has 14 residues. This chain's CDR3 is CASSLGGLEETQYF. Based on the CDR3 plus reference TRBV5-1 and TRBJ2-5, the full variable domain is KAGVTQTPRYLIKTRGQQVTLSCSPISGHRSVSWYQQTPGQGLQFLFEYFSETQRNKGNFPGRFSGRQFSNSRSEMNVSTLELGDSALYLCASSLGGLEETQYFGPGTRLLVL.

The chain couples TRBV7-3 to TRBJ2-7; the D call from TCRdb, TRBD2, cannot be confirmed without DNA. The CDR3 extends over 15 amino acids. Per the germline V gene, CDR1 is SGHTA and CDR2 is FQGTGA. The CDR3 is CASSPAGGVGYEQYF.

The chain combines TRBV7-8 with TRBJ2-3; absent DNA, TCRdb's TRBD1 call cannot be checked. CDR3 size: 12 residues. In germline, CDR1 is SGHVS, CDR2 FQNEAQ. This CDR3 reads CASSRDQAPQYF.

The chain uses TRBV7-9 and TRBJ2-7; there is no DNA to check the TCRdb D call of TRBD1. The CDR3 sequence is 14 residues long. CDR1 and CDR2 from the germline V gene are SEHNR and FQNEAQ (reference sequence). CDR3 sequence reads: CASSKTSGPREQYF. Combining the CDR3 with reference TRBV7-9 and TRBJ2-7 gives the whole variable domain DTGVSQNPRHKITKRGQNVTFRCDPISEHNRLYWYRQTLGQGPEFLTYFQNEAQLEKSRLLSDRFSAERPKGSFSTLEIQRTEQGDSAMYLCASSKTSGPREQYFGPGTRLTVT.

The rearrangement uses TRBV18 and TRBJ1-1; TCRdb selects TRBD1, and the lack of DNA leaves this call unchecked. Germline V gene lookup returns CDR1 KGHSH and CDR2 LQKENI. The CDR3 spans 15 residues. The CDR3 sequence is CASSHKHFQGTEAFF.

The rearrangement uses TRBV20-1 and TRBJ2-3. Germline CDR1 DFQATT, CDR2 SNEGSKA (reference sequence). There are 11 residues in the CDR3. This CDR3 is CSARPWPTQYF.

V is TRBV7-2 and J is TRBJ1-1. Germline CDR1 SGHTA, CDR2 FQGNSA. CDR3 length: 15 amino acids. The CDR3 region is CASSSYSLSNTEAFF.

The chain employs TRBV7-8 and TRBJ2-7. The CDR3 totals 13 residues. CDR1 is SGHVS and CDR2 is FQNEAQ in the germline V gene. The CDR3 reads CASSFSDSYEQYF.

The rearrangement links TRBV5-1 to TRBJ2-3; TCRdb reports TRBD1, a call that lacks DNA to check it against. Per the germline V gene, CDR1 is SGHRS and CDR2 is YFSETQ. There are 14 residues in the CDR3. The CDR3 sequence is CASRPGTGVDTQYF.

This rearrangement joins TRBV15 to TRBJ2-1; there is no DNA to check the TCRdb D call of TRBD1. Germline V gives CDR1 LNHNV, CDR2 YYDKDF (reference sequence). The CDR3 covers 15 residues. CDR3 region: CATSRRDRVGNEQFF.

The chain uses TRBV7-9 and TRBJ2-1; TCRdb gives TRBD2 as the D gene, but with no DNA this cannot be confirmed. CDR3 length: 16 amino acids. Germline V CDR1 and CDR2: SEHNR, FQNEAQ (reference sequence). CDR3 loop: CASSQRLAGGYNEQFF.

The V gene is TRBV3-1, the J gene TRBJ1-4; TCRdb gives TRBD1 as the D gene, but with no DNA this cannot be confirmed. This CDR3 is built from 17 residues. From germline, CDR1 is LGHDT and CDR2 YNNKEL (reference sequence). CDR3: CASSRDRFGVTNEKLFF.

This sequence joins TRBV7-2 and TRBJ2-5; TCRdb proposes TRBD1, but this gene call is untestable without DNA. Germline values: CDR1 SGHTA, CDR2 FQGNSA. This CDR3 is built from 15 residues. CDR3 amino acids: CASSPRAGRQETQYF.

The V call is TRBV5-1, the J call TRBJ1-4. Per germline, CDR1 SGHRS and CDR2 YFSETQ. This CDR3 has 15 amino acids. CDR3 in amino acids: CASSSSPATNEKLFF.

The gene calls are TRBV2 and TRBJ2-3; the D call of TRBD2 rests on TCRdb alone, since no DNA is present to check it. This CDR3 spans 16 amino acids. Looked up from germline, CDR1 is SNHLY and CDR2 is FYNNEI. This chain's CDR3 is CASSGTSGGHRDTQYF. The complete variable domain, with remaining parts taken from reference TRBV2 and TRBJ2-3, reads EPEVTQTPSHQVTQMGQEVILRCVPISNHLYFYWYRQILGQKVEFLVSFYNNEISEKSEIFDDQFSVERPDGSNFTLKIRSTKLEDSAMYFCASSGTSGGHRDTQYFGPGTRLTVL.

The chain uses TRBV5-4 and TRBJ2-1; TCRdb outputs TRBD1, but without DNA this stays unchecked. CDR1 is SGHNT and CDR2 is YYREEE in the germline V gene (reference sequence). The CDR3 runs 16 residues. The chain's CDR3 is CASSLADGGVDNEQFF.

J is TRBJ1-2 and V is TRBV29-1. Germline CDR1 SQVTM, CDR2 ANQGSEA. The CDR3 is 15 amino acids. Here the CDR3 reads CSAGPRQWEDYGYTF.